These 10 T cell receptor beta chains were sequenced from one sample in a study of blood T cell repertoires in COVID-19. TCRdb keeps only in-frame clones here, not all; method: immunoSEQ multiplex PCR. Of 210,000 or so clones in the sample, approximately 80% are singletons; the top ten hold more than 9%. Sequencing was done on a sample of peripheral blood. The receptors were gathered from a woman of 80 years or more with acute or convalescent COVID-19.

The gene calls are TRBV5-4 and TRBJ2-5, with D perhaps matching TRBD2 (5 bases). The CDR3 consists of 16 residues. Trimming took 5 bases from V and 5 from J, leaving 22 bases between them. Germline V CDR1 and CDR2: SGHNT, YYREEE (reference sequence). The CDR3 loop is CASRIDYANSGETQYF. The CDR3 nucleotides are TGTGCCAGCAGGATTGACTATGCTAACTCCGGGGAGACCCAGTACTTC.

In DNA form, the CDR3 reads TGTGCCAGCAGCCGCGAGAACATTCAGTACTTC. This translates into CASSRENIQYF. The rearrangement links TRBV5-6 to TRBJ2-4; unclear D gene. In germline, CDR1 is SGHDT, CDR2 YYEEEE. This CDR3 contains 11 residues. Trimming cost V 4 bases and J 7 bases, with 6 bases left between them.

V is TRBV5-6 and J is TRBJ1-2; no clear D gene. Germline CDR1 and CDR2: SGHDT and YYEEEE. V gave up 0 bases and J gave up 4 bases, with 10 bases separating them. This CDR3 is built from 14 residues. The CDR3 DNA sequence: TGTGCCAGCAGCTTGGGAGGGATCGGCTATGGCTACACCTTC. It yields the protein CASSLGGIGYGYTF.

The chain has TRBV5-8 and TRBJ2-5; a possible D gene is TRBD1 (6 bases). CDR1 SGHTS and CDR2 YDEGEE come from the germline V gene. The V gene lost 0 bases and the J gene lost 2 bases, with 14 bases spanning the gap. The CDR3 covers 16 residues. The CDR3 coding sequence is TGTGCCAGCAGCTTGGTTGGACAGCTCCTTCAAGAGACCCAGTACTTC. It encodes CASSLVGQLLQETQYF.

The chain joins TRBV11-3 to TRBJ1-6; D is undetermined. V was shortened by 8 bases and J by 4 bases, with 6 bases between the two germline ends. Per the germline V gene, CDR1 is SGHNT and CDR2 is YENEEA. The CDR3 totals 12 residues. CDR3 sequence reads: CASGGYNSPLHF. The CDR3 DNA follows: TGTGCCAGCGGCGGATATAATTCACCCCTCCACTTT.

This clone appeared a single time. J is TRBJ2-3 and V is TRBV15, with D uncertain. Per germline, CDR1 LNHNV and CDR2 YYDKDF (reference sequence). The CDR3 runs to 15 residues. With 0 bases removed from V and 4 bases from J, the gap between germline ends came to 11 bases. The CDR3 loop is CATSRDSWIADTQYF. The CDR3 DNA is TGTGCCACCAGCAGAGATAGCTGGATCGCAGATACGCAGTATTTT.

CDR3 coding DNA: TGCACCAGCAGCCAACAGGGGGCAGGCTATGGCTACACCTTC. Translation gives CTSSQQGAGYGYTF. The rearrangement uses TRBV1 and TRBJ1-2; the table's D call, TRBD1, was not checked against the DNA. TRBV1 is tagged as a pseudogene. This CDR3 contains 14 residues.

The chain carries TRBV2 and TRBJ1-1; 7 nucleotides line up with TRBD1. CDR1 is SNHLY, CDR2 FYNNEI, per germline. This CDR3 region has 14 residues. With 6 bases clipped from V and 4 bases from J, the junction kept 8 bases outside the gene matches. In DNA form, the CDR3 reads TGTGCCAGCAGAGCAACAGGGGCGAGCACTGAAGCTTTCTTT. Protein product: CASRATGASTEAFF. The whole variable domain, remainder taken from reference TRBV2 and TRBJ1-1, is EPEVTQTPSHQVTQMGQEVILRCVPISNHLYFYWYRQILGQKVEFLVSFYNNEISEKSEIFDDQFSVERPDGSNFTLKIRSTKLEDSAMYFCASRATGASTEAFFGQGTRLTVV.

The rearrangement uses TRBV5-1 and TRBJ1-1; D may be TRBD1 (5 bases). CDR3 size: 13 residues. Trimming took 4 bases from V and 3 from J, leaving 10 bases between them. The germline V gene has CDR1 SGHRS and CDR2 YFSETQ. CDR3 sequence (DNA): TGCGCCAGCAGCCAGGACACCTACACTGAAGCTTTCTTT. Protein product: CASSQDTYTEAFF.

The chain joins TRBV19 to TRBJ2-6, with 8 positions matching TRBD1. V trimming: 5 bases; J trimming: 2 bases; junction bases outside the gene matches: 14. The CDR3 is made up of 19 amino acids. Germline CDR1 is LNHDA and CDR2 is SQIVND (reference sequence). The CDR3 DNA reads TGTGCCAGTAGTGCTGGACCCGGGACAGGAGTCCCTGGGGCCAACGTCCTGACTTTC. Protein: CASSAGPGTGVPGANVLTF. The whole variable domain, filled in from reference TRBV19 and TRBJ2-6, reads DGGITQSPKYLFRKEGQNVTLSCEQNLNHDAMYWYRQDPGQGLRLIYYSQIVNDFQKGDIAEGYSVSREKKESFPLTVTSAQKNPTAFYLCASSAGPGTGVPGANVLTFGAGSRLTVL.